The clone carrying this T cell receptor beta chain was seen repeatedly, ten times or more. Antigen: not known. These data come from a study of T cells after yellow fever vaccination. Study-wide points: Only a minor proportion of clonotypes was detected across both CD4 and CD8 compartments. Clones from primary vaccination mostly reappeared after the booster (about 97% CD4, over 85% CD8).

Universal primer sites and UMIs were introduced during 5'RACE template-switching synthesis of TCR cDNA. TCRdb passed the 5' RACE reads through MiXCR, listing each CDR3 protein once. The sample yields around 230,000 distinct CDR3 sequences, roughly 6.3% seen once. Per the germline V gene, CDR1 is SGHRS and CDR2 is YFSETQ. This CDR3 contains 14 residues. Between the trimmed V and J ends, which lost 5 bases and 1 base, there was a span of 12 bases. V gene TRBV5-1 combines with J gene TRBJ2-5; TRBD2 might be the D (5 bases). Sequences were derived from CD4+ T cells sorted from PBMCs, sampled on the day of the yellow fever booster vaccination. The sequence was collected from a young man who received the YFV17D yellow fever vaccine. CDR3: CASRIRSGQETQYF. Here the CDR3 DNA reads TGCGCCAGCAGAATACGGAGCGGCCAAGAGACCCAGTACTTC. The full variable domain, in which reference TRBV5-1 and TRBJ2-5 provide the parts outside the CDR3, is KAGVTQTPRYLIKTRGQQVTLSCSPISGHRSVSWYQQTPGQGLQFLFEYFSETQRNKGNFPGRFSGRQFSNSRSEMNVSTLELGDSALYLCASRIRSGQETQYFGPGTRLLVL.